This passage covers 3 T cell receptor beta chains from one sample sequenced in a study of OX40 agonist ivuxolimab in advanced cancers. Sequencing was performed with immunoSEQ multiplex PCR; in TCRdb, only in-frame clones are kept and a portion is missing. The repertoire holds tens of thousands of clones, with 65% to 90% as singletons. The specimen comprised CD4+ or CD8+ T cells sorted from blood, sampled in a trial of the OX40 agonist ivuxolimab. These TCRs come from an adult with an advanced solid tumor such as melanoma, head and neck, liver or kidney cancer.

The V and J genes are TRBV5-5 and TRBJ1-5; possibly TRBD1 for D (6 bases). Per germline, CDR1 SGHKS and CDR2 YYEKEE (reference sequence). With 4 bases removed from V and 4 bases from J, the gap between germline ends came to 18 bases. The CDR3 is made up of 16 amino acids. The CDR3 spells CASSLQTTGMNQPQHF. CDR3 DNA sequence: TGTGCCAGCAGCCTCCAAACCACAGGGATGAATCAGCCCCAGCATTTT.

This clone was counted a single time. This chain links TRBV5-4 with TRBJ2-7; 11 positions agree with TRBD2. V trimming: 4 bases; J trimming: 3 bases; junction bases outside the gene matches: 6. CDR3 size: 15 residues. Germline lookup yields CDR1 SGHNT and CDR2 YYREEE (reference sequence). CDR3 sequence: CASSVDGLAGYEQYF. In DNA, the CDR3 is TGTGCCAGCAGCGTGGACGGACTAGCGGGCTACGAGCAGTACTTC.

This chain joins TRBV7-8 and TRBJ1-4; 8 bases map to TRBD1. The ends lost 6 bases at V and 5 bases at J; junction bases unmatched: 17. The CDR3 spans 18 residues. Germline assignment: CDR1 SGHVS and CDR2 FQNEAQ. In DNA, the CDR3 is TGTGCCAGCAGAAACACCCTCCTAGGACAGGGCATAAATGAAAAACTGTTTTTT. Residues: CASRNTLLGQGINEKLFF.